The sequence of this T cell receptor beta chain was determined in a study of T cells in Graves' hyperthyroidism and ophthalmopathy. This clonotype was observed at least ten times. There were TCR beta CDR3 regions amplified from RNA transcripts. First-round RT-PCR targeting the TCR CDR3 was performed with the HTBI primer set. One entry per CDR3 protein results from TCRdb running MiXCR on the multiplex PCR reads. Of 550,000 to 600,000 distinct CDR3 sequences listed, roughly a sixth are singletons. The CDR3 is 13 residues long. Trimming cost V 0 bases and J 7 bases, with 10 bases left between them. CDR1 and CDR2 from the germline V gene are SEHNR and FQNEAQ (reference sequence).

The V and J genes are TRBV7-9 and TRBJ2-7; D not resolved. Sample: blood. This receptor was identified in a woman between 18 and 29 years old with Graves' hyperthyroidism. The CDR3 region is CASSLASAVEQYF. CDR3 DNA sequence: TGTGCCAGCAGCTTAGCGTCGGCGGTAGAGCAGTACTTC.